This passage covers 21 T cell receptor beta chains from one sample sequenced in a study of CD8+ T cells in alopecia areata. Treatment in this sample: oral pan-JAK inhibitor, 5-10 mg twice daily. The authors extracted RNA and reverse transcribed it into cDNA as the sequencing template. Produced via immunoSEQ multiplex PCR; TCRdb's table is partial and in-frame only. Of fewer than 100,000 clones listed, approximately 66% are singletons. This material consisted of CD8+ T cells sorted from blood, taken at week 4, from a patient treated with tofacitinib. The receptors derive from a human donor with alopecia areata.

This clone was found a few times. The rearrangement joins TRBV19 to TRBJ1-5; a weak D match, TRBD1 (5 bases). Trimming removed 0 bases at V and 0 bases at J, with 12 bases between. The CDR3 is 17 residues long. Looked up from germline, CDR1 is LNHDA and CDR2 is SQIVND (reference sequence). Here the CDR3 reads CASSIDPPGFSNQPQHF. CDR3 nucleotides: TGTGCCAGTAGTATAGATCCGCCAGGGTTTAGCAATCAGCCCCAGCATTTT.

The chain has TRBV5-1 and TRBJ2-6; D possibly corresponds to TRBD1 (6 bases). Germline V CDR1 and CDR2: SGHRS, YFSETQ. The V end was cut by 4 bases, the J end by 3 bases, with 11 bases between. CDR3 length equals 15 residues. The DNA for the CDR3 is TGCGCCAGCAGCCCGGGGACAAATGGGGCCAACGTCCTGACTTTC. Translation: CASSPGTNGANVLTF.

The V gene is TRBV5-1, the J gene TRBJ1-2; unclear D gene. The germline gives CDR1 SGHRS, CDR2 YFSETQ. V gave up 4 bases and J gave up 8 bases, with 9 bases separating them. The CDR3 spans 11 residues. For the CDR3, the DNA is TGCGCCAGCAGCCCGGGGTCGGGCTACACCTTC. Protein sequence: CASSPGSGYTF.

This clone was seen a few times. The J gene is TRBJ2-5, the V gene TRBV7-8; unclear D gene. The germline gives CDR1 SGHVS, CDR2 FQNEAQ. Between the trimmed V and J ends, which lost 1 base and 3 bases, there was a span of 12 bases. CDR3 length equals 15 residues. CDR3 bases: TGTGCCAGCAGCTTAGGGTTTTCGGCAGAAGAGACCCAGTACTTC. This sequence encodes CASSLGFSAEETQYF.

This clone was counted between two and nine times. The chain employs TRBV5-6 and TRBJ2-1, with D perhaps given as TRBD1 or TRBD2 (6 bases each). Germline V gives CDR1 SGHDT, CDR2 YYEEEE. Trimming removed 7 bases from V and 10 bases from J, with 15 bases in between. The CDR3 is made up of 12 amino acids. The CDR3 coding sequence is TGTGCCAGCGCCCAAATGGGGGGCGAGCAGTTCTTC. This codes for CASAQMGGEQFF.

This clone was counted between two and nine times. This rearrangement joins TRBV6-5 to TRBJ1-1; maybe TRBD1 (5 bases). This CDR3 is 14 amino acids long. V was trimmed by 6 bases and J by 1 base, leaving 12 bases between them. Germline assignment: CDR1 MNHEY and CDR2 SVGAGI. CDR3 bases: TGTGCCAGCAGCTGGGACGGCGGGAACACTGAAGCTTTCTTT. It is translated as CASSWDGGNTEAFF.

The chain employs TRBV4-1 and TRBJ1-5; perhaps TRBD1 as D (5 bases). CDR1 and CDR2 (germline): MGHRA, YSYEKL. The CDR3 covers 16 residues. Trimming stripped 1 base from V and 5 bases from J, with 15 bases between. CDR3 loop: CASSQVGEGLDQPQHF. The CDR3 DNA reads TGCGCCAGCAGCCAAGTCGGGGAGGGGCTCGATCAGCCCCAGCATTTT.

This CDR3 is CASSWTSPTSYEQYF. The CDR3 DNA reads TGTGCCAGCAGCTGGACTAGTCCCACTTCCTACGAGCAGTACTTC. V gene TRBV7-9 combines with J gene TRBJ2-7; TRBD2 matches at 7 bases. J was trimmed by 1 base and V by 4 bases; bases with no gene match: 7. The CDR3 runs 15 residues. CDR1 and CDR2 from the germline V gene are SEHNR and FQNEAQ (reference sequence). Supplemented by reference TRBV7-9 and TRBJ2-7, the full variable domain reads DTGVSQNPRHKITKRGQNVTFRCDPISEHNRLYWYRQTLGQGPEFLTYFQNEAQLEKSRLLSDRFSAERPKGSFSTLEIQRTEQGDSAMYLCASSWTSPTSYEQYFGPGTRLTVT.

V and J are TRBV29-1 and TRBJ2-2, with D hard to call. The CDR3 spans 13 residues. V lost 6 bases, J lost 1 base, and 9 bases lay in between. Germline V gene sequence: CDR1 SQVTM, CDR2 ANQGSEA. For the CDR3, the DNA is TGCAGCGTAAGGACGGAGAACACCGGGGAGCTGTTTTTT. It encodes CSVRTENTGELFF.

The chain combines TRBV30 with TRBJ2-7; D call uncertain. The germline V gene encodes CDR1 GTSNPN and CDR2 SVGIG (reference sequence). The CDR3 sequence is 12 residues long. Deletions cut 2 bases from V and 9 bases from J, with 14 bases between. CDR3 amino acids: CAWSQAKVVQYF. As DNA, the CDR3 is TGTGCCTGGAGTCAAGCCAAGGTCGTGCAGTACTTC.

A single count supports this clone. V and J are TRBV4-1 and TRBJ1-2; D is ambiguous. The CDR3 is made up of 12 amino acids. The V gene's germline CDR1 is MGHRA and CDR2 YSYEKL. V lost 4 bases and J lost 4, with 7 bases in between. CDR3 sequence (DNA): TGCGCCAGCAGCCCCGGGCGCTATGGCTACACCTTC. Its translation is CASSPGRYGYTF.

Regarding this clone: Other DNA sequences within the sample encode an identical CDR3. This sequence joins TRBV27 and TRBJ1-2; possible D gene TRBD1, 5 bases. The length of the CDR3 is 14 residues. Between the trimmed V and J ends, which lost 0 bases and 5 bases, there was a span of 10 bases. From germline, CDR1 is MNHEY and CDR2 SMNVEV (reference sequence). The CDR3 DNA follows: TGTGCCAGCAGTTTATCAGGGGCCGGTTATGGCTACACCTTC. Its translation: CASSLSGAGYGYTF.

The table lists this clone with a count of one. The V and J genes are TRBV14 and TRBJ1-2; D is unresolved. Germline loops: CDR1 SGHDN, CDR2 FVKESK. This CDR3 is built from 13 residues. Trimming pared 7 bases from V and 3 bases from J, leaving 12 bases between. The CDR3 loop reads CASTAFWDYGYTF. CDR3 sequence (DNA): TGTGCCAGCACCGCCTTCTGGGACTATGGCTACACCTTC.

The rearrangement links TRBV5-6 to TRBJ1-2; TRBD1 agrees at 11 bases. CDR3 length equals 15 residues. Germline CDR1 reads SGHDT; CDR2 reads YYEEEE. V lost 4 bases, J lost 10 bases, and 12 bases stayed unmatched. The CDR3 sequence is CASSPLRTGGVDYTF. CDR3 nucleotides: TGTGCCAGCAGCCCGCTCCGGACAGGGGGCGTGGACTACACCTTC.

The chain uses TRBV4-1 and TRBJ1-5, with TRBD1 identical over 7 bases. J was trimmed by 7 bases and V by 5 bases; bases with no gene match: 8. The CDR3 extends over 14 amino acids. Germline V CDR1 and CDR2: MGHRA, YSYEKL. CDR3 loop: CASSDTDRDQPQHF. The CDR3 region has the DNA TGCGCCAGCAGCGATACTGACAGGGACCAGCCCCAGCATTTT.

This chain links TRBV4-1 with TRBJ1-6; D unresolved. V was trimmed by 3 bases and J by 11 bases, leaving 11 bases between them. This CDR3 region has 13 residues. Per the germline V gene, CDR1 is MGHRA and CDR2 is YSYEKL. In DNA form, the CDR3 reads TGCGCCAGCAGCCAGGAACCCCCGGCACCCCTCCACTTT. Protein product: CASSQEPPAPLHF.

This clone was counted between two and nine times. The rearrangement joins TRBV19 to TRBJ2-7, with D possibly being TRBD2 (5 bases). V was cut by 5 bases and J by 3 bases, with 14 bases left in between. Germline V gene data show CDR1 as LNHDA and CDR2 as SQIVND (reference sequence). The CDR3 extends over 14 amino acids. In DNA form, the CDR3 reads TGTGCCAGTAGTCCAGAGACCGGGATCTACGAGCAGTACTTC. It yields the protein CASSPETGIYEQYF.

This clone was detected only a few times. CDR3 coding DNA: TGCGCCAGCAGCTTGTCGGGACGATACAATGAGCAGTTCTTC. Residues: CASSLSGRYNEQFF. This chain connects TRBV5-1 to TRBJ2-1, with D possibly called TRBD1 or TRBD2 (5 bases each). This CDR3 is 14 amino acids long. Between the trimmed V and J ends, which lost 1 base and 4 bases, there was a span of 9 bases. Germline V CDR1 and CDR2: SGHRS, YFSETQ.

The chain couples TRBV27 to TRBJ2-3; 9 nucleotides agree with TRBD2. The CDR3 has 15 amino acids. Germline CDR1 MNHEY, CDR2 SMNVEV (reference sequence). The junction had 12 bases not matched to a gene; V was cut back by 8 bases and J by 6 bases. In DNA, the CDR3 is TGTGCCAGCGCGTCCATTGGCGGGGGGGGCGATACGCAGTATTTT. This codes for CASASIGGGGDTQYF.

J is TRBJ2-7 and V is TRBV7-6, with D perhaps TRBD1 (5 bases). The CDR3 has 12 amino acids. Germline values: CDR1 SGHVS, CDR2 FNYEAQ. Trimming took 4 bases from V and 3 from J, leaving 7 bases between them. The CDR3 DNA reads TGTGCCAGCAGCTCAGGGAACTACGAGCAGTACTTC. Translating gives CASSSGNYEQYF.

This chain joins TRBV29-1 and TRBJ1-1; 7 bases line up with TRBD1. This CDR3 is built from 13 residues. The junction had 3 bases not matched to a gene; V was cut back by 4 bases and J by 1 base. The germline CDR1 and CDR2 sequences are SQVTM and ANQGSEA. The CDR3 region is CSVAGTENTEAFF. CDR3 coding DNA: TGCAGCGTTGCCGGGACAGAGAACACTGAAGCTTTCTTT.